Below, 31 T cell receptor beta chains from the same sample are listed, as sequenced in a study of OX40 agonist ivuxolimab in advanced cancers. The method was immunoSEQ multiplex PCR; TCRdb's version includes in-frame clones alone and lacks a portion of them. In the table there are 40,000 to 60,000 clones, 88% of which are singletons. Sample: CD4+ or CD8+ T cells sorted from blood, taken in a trial of the OX40 agonist ivuxolimab. These TCRs come from an adult with an advanced solid tumor such as melanoma, head and neck, liver or kidney cancer.

V gene TRBV11-3 combines with J gene TRBJ2-2; D might be TRBD1 or TRBD2, each matching 6 bases. Deletions cut 0 bases from V and 3 bases from J, with 17 bases between. Per germline, CDR1 SGHNT and CDR2 YENEEA. This CDR3 comprises 18 residues. CDR3 nucleotide sequence: TGTGCCAGCAGCTTAGAAGGGGGGCTGCCGGGGGACACCGGGGAGCTGTTTTTT. Amino acid sequence: CASSLEGGLPGDTGELFF.

V gene TRBV28 combines with J gene TRBJ1-4; D not certain. The germline V gene has CDR1 MDHEN and CDR2 SYDVKM. The CDR3 covers 14 residues. V lost 3 bases to trimming and J lost 7 bases, with 12 bases between them. CDR3 residues: CASSFYQGAEKLFF. The CDR3 DNA reads as TGTGCCAGCAGTTTCTATCAAGGAGCTGAAAAACTGTTTTTT.

The genes are TRBV30 and TRBJ2-5; D remains unclear. CDR1 and CDR2 (germline): GTSNPN, SVGIG (reference sequence). The ends were cut back, 3 bases at V and 5 bases at J, with 22 bases in the middle. This CDR3 has 16 residues. The CDR3 coding sequence is TGTGCCTGGAGCATGTATCGCTACCCTGAGAGGGAGACCCAGTACTTC. It translates to CAWSMYRYPERETQYF.

The gene calls are TRBV7-6 and TRBJ2-2, with 8 bases that match TRBD1. The CDR3 is 17 amino acids. Germline CDR1 is SGHVS and CDR2 is FNYEAQ. V shed 2 bases, J shed 5 bases, and the junction held 10 bases outside the gene matches. This CDR3 is CASSLNQGQVLTGELFF. CDR3 nucleotide sequence: TGTGCCAGCAGCTTAAACCAGGGACAGGTCCTAACCGGGGAGCTGTTTTTT.

This chain joins TRBV28 and TRBJ2-1, with 11 bases matching TRBD1. The CDR3 covers 18 residues. Germline V gene lookup returns CDR1 MDHEN and CDR2 SYDVKM. With V trimmed by 7 bases and J by 7 bases, 18 bases remained unmatched. The CDR3 nucleotides read TGTGCCAGCAACCACCGAGGGGCCGGGGGACAGGGGGGAAATGAGCAGTTCTTC. This codes for CASNHRGAGGQGGNEQFF.

The chain joins TRBV29-1 to TRBJ1-2, with TRBD1 matching 7 bases. Germline V gene lookup returns CDR1 SQVTM and CDR2 ANQGSEA. This CDR3 comprises 13 residues. Losses at the gene ends were 4 bases for V and 2 bases for J; bases not matched to a gene: 4. As DNA, the CDR3 is TGCAGCGTTGTAATAGGGGGCAACTATGGCTACACCTTC. Amino acids: CSVVIGGNYGYTF.

The chain couples TRBV13 to TRBJ2-7; a possible D gene is TRBD1 (6 bases). This CDR3 region has 15 residues. The germline V gene has CDR1 PRHDT and CDR2 FYEKMQ (reference sequence). The V and J ends lost 2 bases and 1 base respectively, with 12 bases between them. Written as DNA, the CDR3 is TGTGCCAGCAGCTTAAAATGGGGGCCATCCTACGAGCAGTACTTC. It yields the protein CASSLKWGPSYEQYF. Complete variable domain (other parts from reference TRBV13 and TRBJ2-7): AAGVIQSPRHLIKEKRETATLKCYPIPRHDTVYWYQQGPGQDPQFLISFYEKMQSDKGSIPDRFSAQQFSDYHSELNMSSLELGDSALYFCASSLKWGPSYEQYFGPGTRLTVT.

This clone was seen only once. The chain links TRBV6-6 to TRBJ1-5; D unresolved. The V and J ends lost 9 bases and 7 bases respectively, with 16 bases between them. The CDR3 length is 13 residues. CDR1 and CDR2 (germline): MNHNY, SVGAGI (reference sequence). As DNA, the CDR3 is TGTGCCAGTAACCGGGGTTCCGAGCAGCCCCAGCATTTT. Its protein product is CASNRGSEQPQHF.

The V gene is TRBV28, the J gene TRBJ2-4; D is unclear. Germline values: CDR1 MDHEN, CDR2 SYDVKM. This CDR3 is built from 13 residues. The V end lost 5 bases, the J end lost 0 bases, and 5 bases lay between the germline ends. This CDR3 is CASSILAKNIQYF. The CDR3 DNA reads TGTGCCAGCAGTATACTAGCCAAAAACATTCAGTACTTC.

This clone was recorded once. The chain joins TRBV7-9 to TRBJ1-2; tentatively, D is TRBD1 (5 bases). The CDR3 runs to 13 residues. Germline CDR1 and CDR2: SEHNR and FQNEAQ (reference sequence). V dropped 2 bases and J dropped 3 bases, with 7 bases sitting between them. In nucleotides, the CDR3 is TGTGCCAGCAGCTTAAGCAGGGACTATGGCTACACCTTC. Amino acid sequence: CASSLSRDYGYTF.

The CDR3 protein is CASSPRGGGGGGYTF. For the CDR3, the DNA is TGTGCCAGCAGCCCCAGGGGAGGGGGCGGTGGTGGCTACACCTTC. This chain uses TRBV5-6 with TRBJ1-2; TRBD1 aligns across 7 bases. CDR3 length: 15 residues. V lost 4 bases and J lost 7; bases outside the gene matches: 13. In germline, CDR1 is SGHDT, CDR2 YYEEEE.

The chain joins TRBV5-1 to TRBJ2-5; either TRBD1 or TRBD2 may fit D (5 bases each). The CDR3 sequence is 18 residues long. The V end was cut by 4 bases, the J end by 5 bases, with 27 bases between. CDR1 is SGHRS and CDR2 is YFSETQ in the germline V gene. CDR3: CASSQKATDHTWEETQYF. In DNA form, the CDR3 reads TGCGCCAGCAGCCAAAAAGCGACAGATCACACATGGGAGGAGACCCAGTACTTC.

This clone was seen just once. V usage is TRBV6-1 and J usage is TRBJ2-2; a weak D match, TRBD2 (7 bases). This CDR3 has 17 residues. V lost 2 bases and J 4 bases, leaving 17 bases between the germline ends. The germline gives CDR1 MNHNS, CDR2 SASEGT. CDR3 residues: CASSEWGRERATGELFF. CDR3 coding DNA: TGTGCCAGCAGTGAATGGGGGCGGGAGAGGGCCACCGGGGAGCTGTTTTTT.

This clone was observed a handful of times. The chain is built from TRBV2 and TRBJ2-7; D might be TRBD1 or TRBD2, each matching 6 bases. This CDR3 contains 11 residues. V lost 2 bases to trimming and J lost 12 bases, with 11 bases between them. In germline, CDR1 is SNHLY, CDR2 FYNNEI. The CDR3 sequence is CASSERGAPYF. CDR3 DNA sequence: TGTGCCAGCAGTGAAAGGGGGGCTCCGTACTTC. Together with reference TRBV2 and TRBJ2-7, the CDR3 gives the full variable domain: EPEVTQTPSHQVTQMGQEVILRCVPISNHLYFYWYRQILGQKVEFLVSFYNNEISEKSEIFDDQFSVERPDGSNFTLKIRSTKLEDSAMYFCASSERGAPYFGPGTRLTVT.

This chain connects TRBV6-5 to TRBJ2-1; 12 bases are a match to TRBD2. This CDR3 spans 15 amino acids. Germline-derived CDR1 and CDR2 are MNHEY and SVGAGI. The V segment lost 6 bases and the J segment 10 bases; nucleotides outside the gene matches: 10. The CDR3 sequence: CASSHTLGLAGEQFF. The CDR3 DNA reads as TGTGCCAGCAGCCATACCCTCGGACTAGCGGGGGAGCAGTTCTTC.

To note about this clone: Within the sample, other DNA sequences also encode this same CDR3. The V and J genes are TRBV11-3 and TRBJ1-4; D unclear. The germline V gene encodes CDR1 SGHNT and CDR2 YENEEA. This CDR3 has 15 amino acids. The V end was cut by 4 bases, the J end by 2 bases, with 11 bases between. The CDR3 bases are TGTGCCAGCAGCTCACAAGGGCTGACTAATGAAAAACTGTTTTTT. Protein sequence: CASSSQGLTNEKLFF.

The rearrangement uses TRBV6-5 and TRBJ1-6; 7 bases match TRBD1. The CDR3 sequence is 16 residues long. J lost 5 bases, V lost 2 bases, and 6 bases had no gene match. From germline, CDR1 is MNHEY and CDR2 SVGAGI. CDR3 nucleotide sequence: TGTGCCAGCAGTTACCATGGACAGGCCAATAATTCACCCCTCCACTTT. This translates into CASSYHGQANNSPLHF.

The chain is built from TRBV6-6 and TRBJ2-1; D is possibly TRBD1 (5 bases). The CDR3 consists of 12 residues. V lost 2 bases, J lost 8 bases, and 7 bases lay in between. In germline, CDR1 is MNHNY, CDR2 SVGAGI (reference sequence). The CDR3 region is CASSYLTDEQFF. CDR3 nucleotides: TGTGCCAGCAGTTACCTGACAGATGAGCAGTTCTTC.

The rearrangement links TRBV5-1 to TRBJ2-3, with TRBD1 matching over 8 bases. The CDR3 is 16 amino acids. V was pared by 2 bases and J by 1 base, with 6 bases of the junction left unmatched. Germline CDR1 and CDR2: SGHRS and YFSETQ. The CDR3 DNA follows: TGCGCCAGCAGCTTTCGACAGGGGTCACGCACAGATACGCAGTATTTT. This gives the protein CASSFRQGSRTDTQYF.

J is TRBJ2-1 and V is TRBV2; D possibly matches TRBD1 or TRBD2 (5 bases each). CDR3 length: 16 residues. Germline loops: CDR1 SNHLY, CDR2 FYNNEI. V lost 5 bases to trimming and J lost 1 base, with 15 bases between them. The CDR3 region is CASSPQGPLSYNEQFF. The DNA of the CDR3 is TGTGCCAGCAGTCCTCAGGGACCCCTGTCCTACAATGAGCAGTTCTTC.

The chain uses TRBV4-1 and TRBJ1-5, with a weak D call TRBD1 (6 bases). This CDR3 spans 13 amino acids. Germline V CDR1 and CDR2: MGHRA, YSYEKL. Deletions cut 5 bases from V and 7 bases from J, with 12 bases between. The CDR3 DNA sequence: TGCGCCAGCAGCGACTTCAGGGGACAGCCCCAGCATTTT. This translates into CASSDFRGQPQHF.

The chain carries TRBV30 and TRBJ2-3, with TRBD2 matching 8 bases. Losses at the gene ends were 3 bases for V and 0 bases for J; bases not matched to a gene: 11. The CDR3 length is 17 residues. CDR1 and CDR2 (germline): GTSNPN, SVGIG (reference sequence). In nucleotides, the CDR3 is TGTGCCTGGAGCGATCCGGGACTAGGGACCAGCACAGATACGCAGTATTTT. Protein: CAWSDPGLGTSTDTQYF.

This chain connects TRBV6-5 to TRBJ2-7; D may correspond to TRBD1 or TRBD2 (6 bases each). The CDR3 sequence is 12 residues long. V was cut by 5 bases and J by 4 bases, with 9 bases left in between. The germline gives CDR1 MNHEY, CDR2 SVGAGI. The chain's CDR3 is CASSTGRYEQYF. CDR3 coding DNA: TGTGCCAGCAGTACAGGGAGGTACGAGCAGTACTTC.

In its sample, this clone was seen once. This sequence joins TRBV7-9 and TRBJ2-5, with 9 positions matching TRBD1. Germline CDR1 reads SEHNR; CDR2 reads FQNEAQ (reference sequence). CDR3 length equals 14 residues. The V and J ends lost 7 bases and 5 bases, in that order; junction bases with no gene match: 8. The CDR3 here is CASKDRGGGETQYF. CDR3 nucleotide sequence: TGTGCCAGCAAGGACAGGGGAGGTGGGGAGACCCAGTACTTC.

This chain joins TRBV6-5 and TRBJ2-2, with 7 bases that match TRBD2. The CDR3 has 16 residues. Germline trimming cut 4 bases from V and 3 bases from J; bases unmatched to any gene: 8. The germline V gene encodes CDR1 MNHEY and CDR2 SVGAGI. As DNA, the CDR3 is TGTGCCAGCAGTTCGGGCGGCCGGGGGGACACCGGGGAGCTGTTTTTT. The encoded protein is CASSSGGRGDTGELFF.

This sequence joins TRBV5-1 and TRBJ2-3, with D possibly TRBD1 on 5 matching bases. Looked up from germline, CDR1 is SGHRS and CDR2 is YFSETQ. Trimming pared 0 bases from V and 2 bases from J, leaving 13 bases between. The CDR3 is 16 amino acids. CDR3 loop: CASSLGQGLATDTQYF. The CDR3 nucleotides read TGCGCCAGCAGCTTGGGGCAGGGATTGGCCACAGATACGCAGTATTTT. Filled out from reference TRBV5-1 and TRBJ2-3, the complete variable domain reads KAGVTQTPRYLIKTRGQQVTLSCSPISGHRSVSWYQQTPGQGLQFLFEYFSETQRNKGNFPGRFSGRQFSNSRSEMNVSTLELGDSALYLCASSLGQGLATDTQYFGPGTRLTVL.

This clone was detected a few times. The CDR3 loop reads CASSQDSYSNQPQHF. CDR3 nucleotide sequence: TGTGCCAGCAGCCAAGACAGCTATAGCAATCAGCCCCAGCATTTT. This rearrangement joins TRBV7-9 to TRBJ1-5, with D tentatively TRBD1 (5 bases). Trimming took off 5 bases at V and 0 bases at J, with 11 bases between the two ends. Germline-derived CDR1 and CDR2 are SEHNR and FQNEAQ (reference sequence). The CDR3 has 15 residues. The variable domain in full, completed from reference TRBV7-9 and TRBJ1-5, reads DTGVSQNPRHKITKRGQNVTFRCDPISEHNRLYWYRQTLGQGPEFLTYFQNEAQLEKSRLLSDRFSAERPKGSFSTLEIQRTEQGDSAMYLCASSQDSYSNQPQHFGDGTRLSIL.

This rearrangement joins TRBV15 to TRBJ2-6; no definite D call. Germline V CDR1 and CDR2: LNHNV, YYDKDF (reference sequence). The germline V and J ends were trimmed by 2 bases and 0 bases, with 11 bases remaining between them. CDR3 length: 17 amino acids. CDR3 sequence (DNA): TGTGCCACCAGCAGACTCCCGGAAGGCTCTGGGGCCAACGTCCTGACTTTC. It codes for CATSRLPEGSGANVLTF. The complete variable domain, with remaining parts taken from reference TRBV15 and TRBJ2-6, reads DAMVIQNPRYQVTQFGKPVTLSCSQTLNHNVMYWYQQKSSQAPKLLFHYYDKDFNNEADTPDNFQSRRPNTSFCFLDIRSPGLGDTAMYLCATSRLPEGSGANVLTFGAGSRLTVL.

The chain couples TRBV12-5 to TRBJ1-1; D is unresolved. CDR3 length: 13 amino acids. Per germline, CDR1 LGHNT and CDR2 FRNRAP. Trimming removed 5 bases at V and 3 bases at J, with 10 bases between. The CDR3 here is CASGRVVDTEAFF. The CDR3 nucleotides read TGTGCTAGTGGTCGGGTGGTGGACACTGAAGCTTTCTTT.

This clone appeared a few times. The CDR3 spells CAIGLGGSVHEQFF. DNA for the CDR3: TGTGCCATCGGTTTGGGCGGGAGCGTCCATGAGCAGTTCTTC. V usage is TRBV10-3 and J usage is TRBJ2-1, with TRBD2 matching over 7 bases. J lost 8 bases, V lost 8 bases, and 12 bases had no gene match. CDR3 length equals 14 residues. Per the germline V gene, CDR1 is ENHRY and CDR2 is SYGVKD.

The CDR3 here is CASSYRGDTQYF. CDR3 DNA: TGTGCCAGCAGTTACCGGGGGGATACGCAGTATTTT. This chain connects TRBV7-3 to TRBJ2-3, with D tentatively TRBD2 (6 bases). The CDR3 consists of 12 residues. V shed 6 bases and J shed 6 bases, with 10 bases lying between them. Germline CDR1 SGHTA, CDR2 FQGTGA. Full variable domain (missing parts from reference TRBV7-3 and TRBJ2-3): GAGVSQTPSNKVTEKGKYVELRCDPISGHTALYWYRQSLGQGPEFLIYFQGTGAADDSGLPNDRFFAVRPEGSVSTLKIQRTERGDSAVYLCASSYRGDTQYFGPGTRLTVL.